A selection of T cell receptor beta chains follows, all from one sample in a study of T cell responses to AZD1222 COVID-19 vaccine. Only in-frame clones appear in the TCRdb table, and some are missing; sequencing was by immunoSEQ multiplex PCR. Of 160,000 or so clones listed, around 94% were seen once; the top ten hold about 2.8%. Specimen: peripheral blood, collected on day 0 of AZD1222 vaccination. Every receptor here comes from an adult in good health. CDR3s include the opening cysteine and the closing phenylalanine or tryptophan. Each record gives: V gene, D gene, CDR3 protein. D genes are given only for firm matches.

v_gene: TRBV18
d_gene: TRBD1
CDR3aa: CASSLDREYNEQFF

v_gene: TRBV6-6
d_gene: TRBD1
CDR3aa: CASTLLGGQSEKLFF

v_gene: TRBV18
d_gene: TRBD2
CDR3aa: CASSPLGLVVGEQYF

v_gene: TRBV6-2/TRBV6-3
d_gene: -
CDR3aa: CASSRRVGNQPQHF

v_gene: TRBV24-1
d_gene: -
CDR3aa: CATQVSGNGELFF

v_gene: TRBV27
d_gene: -
CDR3aa: CASSLALGTAANYGYTF

v_gene: TRBV27
d_gene: TRBD1
CDR3aa: CASSLGTGPYEQYF

v_gene: TRBV3-1/TRBV3-2
d_gene: TRBD1
CDR3aa: CASADGQGAVRSSYEQYF

v_gene: TRBV19
d_gene: -
CDR3aa: CASSIEALSNQPQHF

v_gene: TRBV19
d_gene: TRBD1
CDR3aa: CASKLRQGVNSPLHF

v_gene: TRBV2
d_gene: TRBD1
CDR3aa: CASRVTGDSNQPQHF

v_gene: TRBV5-1
d_gene: -
CDR3aa: CASSLEVRSYEQYF

v_gene: TRBV19
d_gene: -
CDR3aa: CASSIAANSDTQYF

v_gene: TRBV16
d_gene: -
CDR3aa: CASRPGQGLYEQYF

v_gene: TRBV28
d_gene: -
CDR3aa: CASSLLQGDMGNTEAFF

v_gene: TRBV2
d_gene: TRBD1
CDR3aa: CASQRQGATNEKLFF

v_gene: TRBV2
d_gene: -
CDR3aa: CASSEGARGPQHF

v_gene: TRBV3-1/TRBV3-2
d_gene: TRBD2
CDR3aa: CASSQAGLTHEQYF

v_gene: TRBV5-5
d_gene: -
CDR3aa: CASSFGGSYNEQFF

v_gene: TRBV10-2
d_gene: TRBD2
CDR3aa: CASSLLLAGGGSYEQYF

v_gene: TRBV14
d_gene: -
CDR3aa: CASSPSGGNTIYF

v_gene: TRBV19
d_gene: TRBD1
CDR3aa: CASSRTGGMNTEAFF

v_gene: TRBV6-5
d_gene: -
CDR3aa: CASTAVLNTEAFF

v_gene: TRBV25-1
d_gene: TRBD1
CDR3aa: CASSGQGIRETQYF

v_gene: TRBV30
d_gene: -
CDR3aa: CAWSVLTHNQPQHF

v_gene: TRBV5-1
d_gene: -
CDR3aa: CASSLVQGGYNEQFF

v_gene: TRBV29-1
d_gene: -
CDR3aa: CSVALRQAENTEAFF

v_gene: TRBV2
d_gene: TRBD1
CDR3aa: CASRQGVHQPQHF

v_gene: TRBV6-4
d_gene: -
CDR3aa: CASSDETVNEQFF

v_gene: TRBV19
d_gene: -
CDR3aa: CASIKLGGSLQVSMNTEAFF

v_gene: TRBV27
d_gene: -
CDR3aa: CASSLYGLPLHF

v_gene: TRBV15
d_gene: -
CDR3aa: CATSREVRGGNTIYF

v_gene: TRBV9
d_gene: -
CDR3aa: CASSVPGDYGYTF

v_gene: TRBV7-9
d_gene: -
CDR3aa: CASSFSSFNEQFF

v_gene: TRBV21-1
d_gene: -
CDR3aa: CASSTRTGGWTYNEQFF

v_gene: TRBV7-8
d_gene: TRBD1
CDR3aa: CASSFHRGSGYTF

v_gene: TRBV6-5
d_gene: -
CDR3aa: CASSWGAAQPQHF

v_gene: TRBV5-1
d_gene: TRBD1
CDR3aa: CASSYQTGGSTEAFF

v_gene: TRBV4-1
d_gene: -
CDR3aa: CASSQEGGNEQFF

v_gene: TRBV5-1
d_gene: -
CDR3aa: CASSLAVFGGQKYSPLHF

v_gene: TRBV2
d_gene: -
CDR3aa: CASSEVVTYSGNTIYF

v_gene: TRBV19
d_gene: TRBD2
CDR3aa: CASSVTSGSLGEQFF

v_gene: TRBV12-3/TRBV12-4
d_gene: -
CDR3aa: CASSWSGDRLYF

v_gene: TRBV19
d_gene: TRBD1
CDR3aa: CASSIGTGAYGYTF

v_gene: TRBV2
d_gene: TRBD2
CDR3aa: CASSELAGAHNEQFF

v_gene: TRBV30
d_gene: -
CDR3aa: CAWSEARGSRVKEQFF

v_gene: TRBV29-1
d_gene: -
CDR3aa: CSVEVPPADNEQFF

v_gene: TRBV19
d_gene: -
CDR3aa: CASSSGSVSYNEQFF

v_gene: TRBV6-5
d_gene: TRBD2
CDR3aa: CASSRLAGGYEQYF

v_gene: TRBV12-3/TRBV12-4
d_gene: -
CDR3aa: CASSLDPAYGYTF